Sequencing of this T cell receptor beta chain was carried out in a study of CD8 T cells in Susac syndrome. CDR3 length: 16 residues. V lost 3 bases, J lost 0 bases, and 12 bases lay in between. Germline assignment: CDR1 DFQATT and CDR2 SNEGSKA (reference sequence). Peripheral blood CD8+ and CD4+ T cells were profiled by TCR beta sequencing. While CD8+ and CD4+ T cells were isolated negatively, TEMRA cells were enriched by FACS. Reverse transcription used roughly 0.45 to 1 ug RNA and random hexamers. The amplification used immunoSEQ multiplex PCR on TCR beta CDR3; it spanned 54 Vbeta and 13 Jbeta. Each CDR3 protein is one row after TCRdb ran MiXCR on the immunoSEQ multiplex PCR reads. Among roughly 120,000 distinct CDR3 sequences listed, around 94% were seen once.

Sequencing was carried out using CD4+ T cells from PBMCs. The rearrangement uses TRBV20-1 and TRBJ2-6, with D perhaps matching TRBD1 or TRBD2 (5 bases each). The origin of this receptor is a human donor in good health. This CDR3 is CSASTGALSGANVLTF. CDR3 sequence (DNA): TGCAGTGCTAGTACCGGGGCCCTCTCTGGGGCCAACGTCCTGACTTTC.